The 26 T cell receptor beta chains reported below all come from one sample, sequenced in a study of Tregs in tolerant kidney transplant recipients (dated by TCRdb to between 2018 and 2020). Preparation of the library involved the immunoSEQ multiplex PCR assay. The immuneACCESS repertoire file appears here via TCRdb, limited to in-frame rearrangements. These files lack a portion of the clones; in checked studies, under half of the deficit traces to unresolved V genes, and the cause of the others is not known. This sample holds a few thousand clones; roughly 56% were observed only once. The ten biggest clones cover approximately 4% of the sample. Their recognized antigens are unknown. The sample was CD8+ T cells from blood cultured with allogeneic cells. The receptors were sampled from a human donor in good health.

The CDR3 region has the DNA TGTGCCAGCAGCAAAGGGGGACAGGGGGTAACTGAAGCTTTCTTT. Protein sequence: CASSKGGQGVTEAFF. The chain has TRBV9 and TRBJ1-1; TRBD1 aligns across 11 bases. With V trimmed by 4 bases and J by 5 bases, 7 bases remained unmatched. CDR1 and CDR2 (germline): SGDLS, YYNGEE. The CDR3 runs to 15 residues. Full variable domain (missing parts from reference TRBV9 and TRBJ1-1): DSGVTQTPKHLITATGQRVTLRCSPRSGDLSVYWYQQSLDQGLQFLIQYYNGEERAKGNILERFSAQQFPDLHSELNLSSLELGDSALYFCASSKGGQGVTEAFFGQGTRLTVV.

This chain links TRBV5-6 with TRBJ1-5; TRBD1 might be the D (5 bases). The germline V gene has CDR1 SGHDT and CDR2 YYEEEE. The CDR3 is made up of 11 amino acids. The V gene lost 4 bases and the J gene lost 14 bases, with 13 bases spanning the gap. CDR3 in DNA: TGTGCCAGCAGCCCCCCGGGACCGAAGCATTTT. It encodes CASSPPGPKHF.

This chain connects TRBV11-2 to TRBJ1-5; 7 bases align to TRBD1. Per germline, CDR1 SGHAT and CDR2 FQNNGV. There are 13 residues in the CDR3. Unmatched junction bases numbered 6, after V lost 4 bases and J lost 9 bases. For the CDR3, the DNA is TGTGCCAGCAGCTGGGACAGCAAACGGCCCCAGCATTTT. Translating gives CASSWDSKRPQHF.

This clone was seen only a few times. The J gene is TRBJ2-7, the V gene TRBV9, with 8 bases that match TRBD2. The CDR3 consists of 15 residues. The germline V gene has CDR1 SGDLS and CDR2 YYNGEE. The V and J ends lost 0 bases and 2 bases, in that order; junction bases with no gene match: 4. The CDR3 protein is CASSVEGGGTYEQYF. The CDR3 bases are TGTGCCAGCAGCGTAGAGGGCGGGGGGACCTACGAGCAGTACTTC.

This clone turned up a few times. The chain combines TRBV19 with TRBJ2-2; D remains unclear. V lost 7 bases, J lost 3 bases, and 9 bases lay in between. Per germline, CDR1 LNHDA and CDR2 SQIVND (reference sequence). There are 13 residues in the CDR3. The CDR3 DNA is TGTGCCAGTATGGGGTTCGACACCGGGGAGCTGTTTTTT. It is translated as CASMGFDTGELFF.

This clone was counted only a few times. The chain carries TRBV10-3 and TRBJ2-7; 7 bases line up with TRBD1. Germline lookup yields CDR1 ENHRY and CDR2 SYGVKD. The CDR3 sequence is 17 residues long. Unmatched junction bases numbered 9, after V lost 0 bases and J lost 1 base. The CDR3: CAISESSGTEVSYEQYF. The CDR3 DNA reads as TGTGCCATCAGTGAGTCATCCGGGACAGAAGTTTCCTACGAGCAGTACTTC.

Remarks on this clone: The germline gene is not matched at one end of the junction; a read error may be the cause. The chain has TRBV10-3 and TRBJ1-5; D remains unclear. CDR3 length: 11 residues. Germline V gene sequence: CDR1 ENHRY, CDR2 SYGVKD. The CDR3 reads CASSEYQPQHF. As DNA, the CDR3 is TGTGCCAGCAGTGAATATCAGCCCCAGCATTTT.

The chain couples TRBV18 to TRBJ2-1; D is undetermined. This CDR3 is 17 amino acids long. Germline V gene lookup returns CDR1 KGHSH and CDR2 LQKENI. V was pared by 4 bases and J by 2 bases, with 18 bases between. CDR3 DNA sequence: TGTGCCAGCTCACTTGGGCCGGCGGCCACAACCTACAATGAGCAGTTCTTC. It translates to CASSLGPAATTYNEQFF.

The V gene is TRBV5-4, the J gene TRBJ2-7; TRBD1 matches 12 bases. The CDR3 spans 15 residues. The germline gives CDR1 SGHNT, CDR2 YYREEE (reference sequence). V was clipped by 0 bases and J by 5 bases; unmatched bases: 3. CDR3 DNA: TGTGCCAGCAGCTTGGCCGGGACAGGGGGCGACGAGCAGTACTTC. This translates into CASSLAGTGGDEQYF.

V is TRBV29-1 and J is TRBJ1-1, with TRBD1 as a possible D gene (5 bases). This CDR3 region has 14 residues. CDR1 and CDR2 from the germline V gene are SQVTM and ANQGSEA. V was cut by 0 bases and J by 5 bases, with 13 bases left in between. The CDR3 coding sequence is TGCAGCGTTGAAGATGGCTCCAGGGCAACTGAAGCTTTCTTT. It is translated as CSVEDGSRATEAFF.

The sample holds a few counts of this clone. The chain carries TRBV7-9 and TRBJ2-2, with unresolved D. CDR1 SEHNR and CDR2 FQNEAQ come from the germline V gene (reference sequence). V lost 1 base to trimming and J lost 7 bases, with 1 base between them. This CDR3 comprises 11 residues. CDR3 residues: CASSLVGELFF. The CDR3 DNA is TGTGCCAGCAGCTTAGTCGGGGAGCTGTTTTTT.

This clone was recorded a few times. The rearrangement links TRBV4-1 to TRBJ2-7, with D possibly called TRBD1 or TRBD2 (5 bases each). V was shortened by 1 base and J by 0 bases, with 10 bases between the two germline ends. There are 15 residues in the CDR3. From germline, CDR1 is MGHRA and CDR2 YSYEKL. CDR3 sequence reads: CASSQVRDVSYEQYF. The CDR3 DNA follows: TGCGCCAGCAGCCAAGTGAGGGACGTCTCCTACGAGCAGTACTTC.

This chain joins TRBV30 and TRBJ2-1, with 9 bases aligning to TRBD2. Unmatched junction bases numbered 3, after V lost 2 bases and J lost 4 bases. The CDR3 consists of 14 residues. Germline CDR1 GTSNPN, CDR2 SVGIG (reference sequence). In DNA form, the CDR3 reads TGTGCCTGGAGTACGGGACTAGCTTACAATGAGCAGTTCTTC. Residues: CAWSTGLAYNEQFF.

Only one count was recorded for this clone. The V and J genes are TRBV9 and TRBJ1-2; D is unresolved. Trimming stripped 4 bases from V and 8 bases from J, with 24 bases between. Germline V lookup: CDR1 SGDLS, CDR2 YYNGEE. This CDR3 has 16 amino acids. The chain's CDR3 is CASSPPLSRWDIGYTF. The CDR3, as DNA: TGTGCCAGCAGCCCCCCCCTCAGCCGTTGGGATATCGGCTACACCTTC. The full variable domain, in which reference TRBV9 and TRBJ1-2 provide the parts outside the CDR3, is DSGVTQTPKHLITATGQRVTLRCSPRSGDLSVYWYQQSLDQGLQFLIQYYNGEERAKGNILERFSAQQFPDLHSELNLSSLELGDSALYFCASSPPLSRWDIGYTFGSGTRLTVV.

This clone was observed a few times. The junction departs from germline at one end; a sequencing error may be responsible. The CDR3 DNA reads as TGTGCCAGTAGTGATCCCACAGGGGGCAATCAGCCCCAGCATTTT. Translated, it gives CASSDPTGGNQPQHF. The rearrangement links TRBV2 to TRBJ1-5; TRBD1 matches at 7 bases. CDR1 is SNHLY, CDR2 FYNNEI, per germline. The CDR3 spans 15 residues.

This clone has a handful of counts. The V call is TRBV4-1, the J call TRBJ2-1, with a possible D match to TRBD2 (6 bases). Deletions cut 6 bases from V and 5 bases from J, with 17 bases between. CDR3 size: 15 residues. From germline, CDR1 is MGHRA and CDR2 YSYEKL. CDR3 DNA: TGCGCCAGCAGACTCAGTTGGAGGGCCAACAATGAGCAGTTCTTC. It translates to CASRLSWRANNEQFF.

The chain couples TRBV6-5 to TRBJ2-1; D may be TRBD2 (6 bases). This CDR3 is 15 amino acids long. V was pared by 3 bases and J by 4 bases, with 13 bases between. Germline V gives CDR1 MNHEY, CDR2 SVGAGI. CDR3 loop: CASSYLTGGYNEQFF. The CDR3 DNA reads as TGTGCCAGCAGTTATCTGACCGGGGGATACAATGAGCAGTTCTTC.

The CDR3, as DNA: TGTGCCAGTAGTAACACCGGACGGGTTCGGGGCAGCACAGATACGCAGTATTTT. Protein sequence: CASSNTGRVRGSTDTQYF. The chain links TRBV19 to TRBJ2-3, with D perhaps TRBD1 or TRBD2 (5 bases each). The CDR3 totals 18 residues. V was clipped by 4 bases and J by 0 bases, with 20 bases between them. Looked up from germline, CDR1 is LNHDA and CDR2 is SQIVND (reference sequence).

This chain uses TRBV27 with TRBJ2-7; D not certain. V was clipped by 0 bases and J by 3 bases, with 9 bases between them. Germline V gives CDR1 MNHEY, CDR2 SMNVEV (reference sequence). The CDR3 is 14 residues long. The CDR3 region is CASSLSGLGYEQYF. CDR3 DNA: TGTGCCAGCAGTTTATCTGGCCTCGGCTACGAGCAGTACTTC.

The rearrangement uses TRBV6-6 and TRBJ1-5; D possibly corresponds to TRBD1 (6 bases). V lost 5 bases, J lost 16 bases, and 15 bases lay in between. This CDR3 has 11 residues. CDR1 and CDR2 from the germline V gene are MNHNY and SVGAGI (reference sequence). CDR3 residues: CASSADRKLHF. As DNA, the CDR3 is TGTGCCAGCAGTGCCGACAGGAAATTACATTTT.

This sequence joins TRBV29-1 and TRBJ2-7; D call uncertain. Germline-derived CDR1 and CDR2 are SQVTM and ANQGSEA. The CDR3 loop spans 11 amino acids. The germline V and J ends were trimmed by 2 bases and 4 bases, with 6 bases remaining between them. CDR3 in amino acids: CSVETSYEQYF. The CDR3, as DNA: TGCAGCGTTGAAACGTCATACGAGCAGTACTTC.

The chain links TRBV6-5 to TRBJ1-2; 7 bases are shared with TRBD1. Looked up from germline, CDR1 is MNHEY and CDR2 is SVGAGI. This CDR3 is built from 12 residues. The DNA of the CDR3 is TGTGCATTAGGGGGCTTAACCTATGGCTACACCTTC. It encodes CALGGLTYGYTF.

The chain employs TRBV6-1 and TRBJ1-1, with a tentative D call TRBD1 (6 bases). Trimming took off 5 bases at V and 6 bases at J, with 16 bases between the two ends. CDR1 and CDR2 from the germline V gene are MNHNS and SASEGT. The CDR3 sequence is 14 residues long. CDR3 bases: TGTGCCAGCAGTTATCAACAGGGTTTATCTGAAGCTTTCTTT. It yields the protein CASSYQQGLSEAFF.

This clone showed up just a few times. The gene calls are TRBV7-9 and TRBJ2-1, with 7 bases fitting TRBD2. The CDR3 consists of 16 residues. Germline V gene data show CDR1 as SEHNR and CDR2 as FQNEAQ (reference sequence). Unmatched junction bases numbered 11, after V lost 5 bases and J lost 4 bases. The CDR3 region has the DNA TGTGCCAGCAGCGCCTGGCGGGGGACCCTTTACAATGAGCAGTTCTTC. Its protein is CASSAWRGTLYNEQFF.

There are a few counts of this clone. The chain carries TRBV27 and TRBJ1-1; 8 positions match TRBD1. V shed 3 bases and J 4 bases; nucleotides not matched to a gene: 7. The germline CDR1 and CDR2 sequences are MNHEY and SMNVEV (reference sequence). The CDR3 is made up of 15 amino acids. The CDR3 DNA reads TGTGCCAGCAGTTTGTGGACAGGGACCGGCACTGAAGCTTTCTTT. This gives the protein CASSLWTGTGTEAFF.

The chain joins TRBV9 to TRBJ2-7, with D possibly being TRBD1 (5 bases). There are 14 residues in the CDR3. Trimming pared 0 bases from V and 2 bases from J, leaving 9 bases between. Germline V gene data show CDR1 as SGDLS and CDR2 as YYNGEE. The CDR3 loop is CASSVGGIAYEQYF. CDR3 nucleotide sequence: TGTGCCAGCAGCGTAGGGGGCATAGCCTACGAGCAGTACTTC.